The rows below give T cell receptor beta chains drawn from one sample of a study of blood T cell repertoires in COVID-19. Assay: immunoSEQ multiplex PCR; the TCRdb copy retains only in-frame clones and omits some. Of around 180,000 clones in the sample, roughly four fifths were seen once. Sequencing input: peripheral blood. The receptors stem from a woman aged 25 to 39 with acute or convalescent COVID-19. CDR3s include the opening cysteine and the closing phenylalanine or tryptophan. D genes are given only for firm matches. Only some rows state a clone size, as once, few, many or a class for expanded clones.

j_gene,v_gene,abundance,d_gene,CDR3nt,CDR3aa
TRBJ2-2,TRBV28,NA,NA,TGTGCCAGCAGTTTACCGGGATCGGGCACCGGGGAGCTGTTTTTT,CASSLPGSGTGELFF
TRBJ1-2,TRBV3-1/TRBV3-2,few,NA,TGTGCCAGCAGCCAGGGAGGGGGGACCTATGGCTACACCTTC,CASSQGGGTYGYTF
TRBJ2-4,TRBV4-2,once,NA,TGTGCCAGCAGCCAAGCAAAAACAGCCCCCAAAAACATTCAGTACTTC,CASSQAKTAPKNIQYF
TRBJ1-5,TRBV28,NA,NA,TGTGCCAGCAGTCTTATAGCCCAGCCCCAGCATTTT,CASSLIAQPQHF
TRBJ1-1,TRBV19,NA,NA,TGTGCCAGTATCGCAAGAGGGAAGTACACTTTGGGCACTGAAGCTTTCTTT,CASIARGKYTLGTEAFF
TRBJ2-5,TRBV30,NA,TRBD1,TGTGCCTGGAGTGTTGGCAGGGGGAATGGTGAGGAGACCCAGTACTTC,CAWSVGRGNGEETQYF
TRBJ2-1,TRBV12-3/TRBV12-4,NA,NA,TGTGCCAGCAGTTTCAGGAATGAGCAGTTCTTC,CASSFRNEQFF
TRBJ2-3,TRBV9,NA,TRBD2,TGTGCCAGCAGCTCCCTAGCGGGAGGAAGGGTTGCAGATACGCAGTATTTT,CASSSLAGGRVADTQYF
TRBJ2-6,TRBV2,NA,TRBD1,TGTGCCAGCAGTGAACCCGGGACAGGGACCCCGGGGGGGGCCAACGTCCTGACTTTC,CASSEPGTGTPGGANVLTF
TRBJ2-1,TRBV27,NA,TRBD1,TGTGCCAGCAGTTTATCCCCGGGACAGGGGGCGAATGAGCAGTTCTTC,CASSLSPGQGANEQFF
TRBJ2-1,TRBV27,NA,NA,TGTGCCAGCGGTGCCCTCTCCTTCGGGGGGCAGTTCTTC,CASGALSFGGQFF
TRBJ2-7,TRBV5-6,NA,NA,TGTGCCAGCAGCTTAAGTGGGCAGACCTACGAGCAGTACTTC,CASSLSGQTYEQYF
TRBJ1-5,TRBV28,once,NA,TGTGCCAGCAGTTTATTCTCACAAGGGGTCCAGCCCCAGCATTTT,CASSLFSQGVQPQHF
TRBJ1-2,TRBV5-4,NA,NA,TGTGCCAGCAGGTTGTCAGGGAACTATGGCTACACCTTC,CASRLSGNYGYTF
TRBJ2-5,TRBV28,NA,TRBD2,TGTGCCAGCAGTTTATTCCGGGGGGGAGAGACCCAGTACTTC,CASSLFRGGETQYF
TRBJ2-1,TRBV30,NA,TRBD2,TGTGCCTGGAGTGTGAGTTTGGGACTAGCGGGAGCTGGTGAGCAGTTCTTC,CAWSVSLGLAGAGEQFF
TRBJ2-5,TRBV30,once,TRBD1,TGTGCCTGGAGTGGGGACAGGGGCACCCTCCCCCAGTACTTC,CAWSGDRGTLPQYF
TRBJ1-6,TRBV7-9,few,NA,TGTGCCAGCAGGGAGGATAATTCACCCCTCCACTTT,CASREDNSPLHF
TRBJ1-5,TRBV28,NA,NA,TGTGCCAGCAGCCAGGGAATCAATCAGCCCCAGCATTTT,CASSQGINQPQHF
TRBJ1-1,TRBV29-1,few,NA,TGCAGCGTTGATGGTTCAGCGGGGTTAGCTTTCTTT,CSVDGSAGLAFF
TRBJ1-1,TRBV30,NA,TRBD1,TGTGCCTGGGGACAGGCCAGCGGCATCACTGAAGCTTTCTTT,CAWGQASGITEAFF
TRBJ1-4,TRBV10-3,NA,NA,TGTGCCATCAGTGCCAGGGAGGGTAGTCGGGTGTTTTTT,CAISAREGSRVFF
TRBJ1-2,TRBV29-1,few,NA,TGCAGCGCCGCAACTAATAACAGGGAAGGCTACACCTTC,CSAATNNREGYTF
TRBJ2-7,TRBV11-3,NA,NA,TGTGCCAGCAGCAAAATAGGAGACGAGCAGTACTTC,CASSKIGDEQYF
TRBJ2-5,TRBV28,NA,TRBD1,TGTGCCAGCTCAGGGACAGTCAGACGGGAGACCCAGTACTTC,CASSGTVRRETQYF
TRBJ1-2,TRBV18,NA,NA,TGTGCCAGCTCAAGGGACGCCGGGGGCTATGGCTACACCTTC,CASSRDAGGYGYTF
TRBJ1-5,TRBV27,NA,NA,TGTGCCAGCAGTTTTTCAGGGTGGCAGCCCCAGCATTTT,CASSFSGWQPQHF
TRBJ1-4,TRBV5-1,NA,NA,TGCGCCAGCAGCTTGAAGGGGTTAATGTTGGGTTCGGAACTGTTTTTT,CASSLKGLMLGSELFF
TRBJ1-1,TRBV6-5,NA,NA,TGTGCCAGCAGGATACAGGGAGTTCCGAGCACTGAAGCTTTCTTT,CASRIQGVPSTEAFF